This T cell receptor beta chain was observed in a study of OX40 agonist ivuxolimab in advanced cancers. Describing the broader study: Ivuxolimab was an agonistic, fully human IgG2 monoclonal antibody directed against OX40 (CD134), a costimulatory receptor. Intravenous ivuxolimab was administered to patients every 2 weeks at six dose levels: 0.01, 0.1, 0.3, 1.5, 3 and 10 mg/kg. Of the 50 to 55 patients in dose escalation, about 20 had hepatocellular carcinoma, some 15 had melanoma, 9 had renal cell carcinoma and 9 had head and neck cancer. In the dose-escalation cohort, 75% to 85% of patients were male, and the mean age was 60 years with a range of roughly 20 to 85. Patients were allowed to have had prior anti-PD-1, anti-PD-L1 or anti-CTLA-4 therapy, and more than 30% of the dose-escalation patients had previously received checkpoint inhibitors. Partial responses were achieved by three dose-escalation patients, of whom one had hepatocellular carcinoma and two had cutaneous melanoma. The purpose of peripheral TCRbeta sequencing was to test whether ivuxolimab changed TCR sequence diversity and led to clonal T-cell expansion. The monotherapy dose-escalation portion (N ≈ 50 patients) of the phase I ivuxolimab trial is reported in the paper.

The trial excluded patients who had a history of autoimmune disease or who were on systemic immunosuppression. Peripheral blood for TCR sequencing was drawn from every dose cohort at baseline, at cycle 4 day 1 and at cycle 7 day 1. Samples were obtained from an open-label, multicenter, first-in-human phase I dose-escalation trial of ivuxolimab. Adults with locally advanced or metastatic head and neck squamous cell, hepatocellular, melanoma or renal cell carcinoma were enrolled in the trial. Before TCR sequencing, CD4+ T cells and CD8+ T cells were sorted from peripheral blood as separate populations. On the study overall, not on this receptor specifically: Which antigens the clonally expanded peripheral T cells were specific for was not determined. Partial responders in the 0.1-3.0 mg/kg groups had among the lowest normalized peripheral clonal expansion, especially among CD8+ T cells. Low levels of normalized T-cell clonal expansion were also seen in some patients who did not respond. On average, CD8+ T cells showed more expanded clones than CD4+ T cells after ivuxolimab. At doses from 0.1 to 3.0 mg/kg, clonal expansion was seen in both CD4+ and CD8+ blood T cells between baseline and week 6.

In the case of this clone: The antigen this receptor binds is unknown. Per-base quality was not reported, and no clone a single base away is much larger than it.

Genomic DNA was isolated from the sorted cells so that the TCRbeta CDR3 region could be sequenced. The immunoSEQ Assay was used to sequence the TCRbeta CDR3 regions. Not all clones reach the TCRdb copy of this immuneACCESS table, which keeps in-frame sequences only. Checked studies attribute under half of the gap to unresolved V genes and leave the rest unexplained. This sample gives about 64,000 clones in total; just under 85% of them show up just once. Roughly 9.8% of the sample goes to the ten largest clones. This sequence was found in an adult with an advanced solid tumor such as melanoma, head and neck, liver or kidney cancer. Here the sequenced sample was CD4+ or CD8+ T cells sorted from blood, taken in a trial of the OX40 agonist ivuxolimab.

The CDR3 here reads CASSQGTGPYGYTF. The base sequence is TGCGCCAGCAGCCAAGGGACAGGGCCTTATGGCTACACCTTC. The sequence is built from TRBV4-1 and TRBJ1-2, and 8 junctional nucleotides match TRBD1. Clipping removes 1 base from V and 5 bases from J, with 3 as the unmatched junction base count. CDR1 and CDR2, per the germline V gene, are MGHRA and YSYEKL. The CDR3 spans 14 residues, from the cysteine through the phenylalanine. Only CDR3 DNA is held: 42 bases, read in frame from base 1.